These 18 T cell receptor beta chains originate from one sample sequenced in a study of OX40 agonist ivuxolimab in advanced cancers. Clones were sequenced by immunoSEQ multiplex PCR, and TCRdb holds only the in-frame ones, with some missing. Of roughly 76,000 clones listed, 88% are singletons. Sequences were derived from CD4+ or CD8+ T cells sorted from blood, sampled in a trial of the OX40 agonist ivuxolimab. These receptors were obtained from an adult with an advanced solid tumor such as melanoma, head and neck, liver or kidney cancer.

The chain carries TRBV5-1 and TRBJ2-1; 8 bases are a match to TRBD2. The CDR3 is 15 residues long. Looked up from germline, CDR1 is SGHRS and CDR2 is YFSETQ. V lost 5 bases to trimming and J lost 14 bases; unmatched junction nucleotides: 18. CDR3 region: CASSRQAGGVNGEFF. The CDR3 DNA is TGCGCCAGCAGTCGCCAAGCCGGGGGGGTTAACGGTGAGTTCTTC.

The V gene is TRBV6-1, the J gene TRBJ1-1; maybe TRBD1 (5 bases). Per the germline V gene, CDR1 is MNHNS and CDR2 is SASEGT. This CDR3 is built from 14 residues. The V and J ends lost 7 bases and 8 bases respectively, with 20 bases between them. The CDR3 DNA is TGTGCCAGCATCGTCGGGGGAGGGGTGTTAGAAGCTTTCTTT. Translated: CASIVGGGVLEAFF.

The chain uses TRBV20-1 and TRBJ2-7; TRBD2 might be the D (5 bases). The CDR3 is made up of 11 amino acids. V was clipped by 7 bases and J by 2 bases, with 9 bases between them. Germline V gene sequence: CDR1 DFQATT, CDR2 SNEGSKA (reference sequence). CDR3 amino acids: CSVGGPYEQYF. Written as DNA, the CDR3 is TGCAGTGTGGGCGGGCCCTACGAGCAGTACTTC.

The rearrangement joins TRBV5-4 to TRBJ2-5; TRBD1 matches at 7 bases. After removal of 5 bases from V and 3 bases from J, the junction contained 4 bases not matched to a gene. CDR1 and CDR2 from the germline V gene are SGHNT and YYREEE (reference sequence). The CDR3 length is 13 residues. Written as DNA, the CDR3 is TGTGCCAGCAGGATAGGGACAGAAGAGACCCAGTACTTC. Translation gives CASRIGTEETQYF.

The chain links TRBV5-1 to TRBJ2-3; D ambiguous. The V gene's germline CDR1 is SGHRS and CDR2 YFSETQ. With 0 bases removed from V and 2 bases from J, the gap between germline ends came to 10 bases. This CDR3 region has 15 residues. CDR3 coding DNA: TGCGCCAGCAGCTTGGTAGGGCAGACCACAGATACGCAGTATTTT. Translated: CASSLVGQTTDTQYF.

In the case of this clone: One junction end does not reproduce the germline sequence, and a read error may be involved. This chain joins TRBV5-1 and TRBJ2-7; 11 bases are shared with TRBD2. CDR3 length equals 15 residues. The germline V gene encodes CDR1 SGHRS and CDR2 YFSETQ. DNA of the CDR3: TGCGCCAGCAGCTTGGAGGCTAGCGGGAGGTACGGGCAGTACTTC. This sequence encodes CASSLEASGRYGQYF.

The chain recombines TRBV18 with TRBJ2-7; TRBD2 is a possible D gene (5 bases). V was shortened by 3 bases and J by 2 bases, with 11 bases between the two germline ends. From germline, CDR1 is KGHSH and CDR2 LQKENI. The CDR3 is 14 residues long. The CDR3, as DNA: TGTGCCAGCTCACCTAAGCGGACGACCTACGAGCAGTACTTC. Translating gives CASSPKRTTYEQYF.

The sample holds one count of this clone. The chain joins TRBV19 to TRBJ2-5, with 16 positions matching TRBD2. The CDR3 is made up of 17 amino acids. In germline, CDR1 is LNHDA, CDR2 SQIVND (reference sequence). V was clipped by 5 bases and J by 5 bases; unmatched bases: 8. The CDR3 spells CASSSGLAGGRAETQYF. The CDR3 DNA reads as TGTGCCAGTAGTTCGGGACTAGCGGGAGGGAGGGCTGAGACCCAGTACTTC.

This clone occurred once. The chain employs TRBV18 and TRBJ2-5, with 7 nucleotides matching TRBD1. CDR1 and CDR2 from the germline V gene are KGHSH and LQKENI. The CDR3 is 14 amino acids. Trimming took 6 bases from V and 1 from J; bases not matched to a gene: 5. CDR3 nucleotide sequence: TGTGCCAGCTCTAAAGGGACAGTCCAAGAGACCCAGTACTTC. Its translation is CASSKGTVQETQYF. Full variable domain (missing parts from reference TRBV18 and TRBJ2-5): NAGVMQNPRHLVRRRGQEARLRCSPMKGHSHVYWYRQLPEEGLKFMVYLQKENIIDESGMPKERFSAEFPKEGPSILRIQQVVRGDSAAYFCASSKGTVQETQYFGPGTRLLVL.

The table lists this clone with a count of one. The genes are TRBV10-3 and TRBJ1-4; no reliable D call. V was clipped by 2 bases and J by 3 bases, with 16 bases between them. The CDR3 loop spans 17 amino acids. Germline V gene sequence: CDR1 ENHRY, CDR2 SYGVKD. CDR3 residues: CAISERFSRGPNEKLFF. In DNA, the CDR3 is TGTGCCATCAGTGAGAGGTTTAGCCGTGGCCCTAATGAAAAACTGTTTTTT.

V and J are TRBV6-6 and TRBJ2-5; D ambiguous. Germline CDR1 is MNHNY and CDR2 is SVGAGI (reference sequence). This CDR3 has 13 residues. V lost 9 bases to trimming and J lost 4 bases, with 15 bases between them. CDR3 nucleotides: TGTGCCAGTCTAACGGTCCTCTTAGAGACCCAGTACTTC. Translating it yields CASLTVLLETQYF.

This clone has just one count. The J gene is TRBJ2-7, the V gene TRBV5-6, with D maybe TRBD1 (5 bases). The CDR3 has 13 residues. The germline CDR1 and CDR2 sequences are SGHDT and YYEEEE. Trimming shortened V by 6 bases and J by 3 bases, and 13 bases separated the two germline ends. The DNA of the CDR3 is TGTGCCAGCAACCGGGCAGGGCTCTACGAGCAGTACTTC. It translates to CASNRAGLYEQYF.

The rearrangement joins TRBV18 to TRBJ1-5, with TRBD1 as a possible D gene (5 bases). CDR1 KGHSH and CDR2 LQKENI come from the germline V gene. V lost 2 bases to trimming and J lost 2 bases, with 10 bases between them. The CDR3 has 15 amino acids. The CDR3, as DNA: TGTGCCAGCTCACCAAGCAGGGAAGGCAATCAGCCCCAGCATTTT. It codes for CASSPSREGNQPQHF.

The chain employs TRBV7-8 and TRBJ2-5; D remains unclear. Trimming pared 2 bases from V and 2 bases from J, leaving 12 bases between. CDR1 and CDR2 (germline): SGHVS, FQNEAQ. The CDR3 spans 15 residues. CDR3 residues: CASSLNSLLQETQYF. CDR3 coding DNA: TGTGCCAGCAGCTTAAATTCTCTATTACAAGAGACCCAGTACTTC.

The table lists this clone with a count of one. CDR3 amino acids: CASSWQGAVETQYF. The CDR3 DNA reads as TGTGCCAGCAGTTGGCAGGGGGCGGTGGAGACCCAGTACTTC. The chain carries TRBV27 and TRBJ2-5; TRBD1 matches at 8 bases. Germline V lookup: CDR1 MNHEY, CDR2 SMNVEV (reference sequence). Trimming took 4 bases from V and 5 from J; bases not matched to a gene: 6. The CDR3 has 14 residues.

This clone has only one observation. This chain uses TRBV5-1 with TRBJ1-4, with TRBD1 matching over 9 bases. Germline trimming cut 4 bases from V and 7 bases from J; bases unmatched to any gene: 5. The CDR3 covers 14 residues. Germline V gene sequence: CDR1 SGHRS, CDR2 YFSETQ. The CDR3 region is CASSPGQGVEKLFF. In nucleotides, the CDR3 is TGCGCCAGCAGCCCGGGACAGGGTGTTGAAAAACTGTTTTTT.

CDR3 nucleotide sequence: TGCGCCAGCAGCTCGCACAGCACAGATACGCAGTATTTT. Protein product: CASSSHSTDTQYF. V gene TRBV5-1 combines with J gene TRBJ2-3, with unresolved D. Trimming removed 3 bases at V and 0 bases at J, with 5 bases between. The V gene's germline CDR1 is SGHRS and CDR2 YFSETQ. CDR3 length: 13 amino acids.

This chain's CDR3 is CASKAGTGASEQYF. In DNA form, the CDR3 reads TGTGCCTCAAAAGCCGGGACAGGGGCCTCCGAGCAGTACTTC. This chain joins TRBV19 and TRBJ2-7, with 10 bases lining up with TRBD1. Unmatched junction bases numbered 13, after V lost 11 bases and J lost 6 bases. Germline V gives CDR1 LNHDA, CDR2 SQIVND (reference sequence). The CDR3 covers 14 residues.